These T cell receptor beta chains were read from a single sample in a study of cytomegalovirus exposure and HLA in healthy donors. Sequencing was performed with immunoSEQ multiplex PCR; in TCRdb, only in-frame clones are kept and a portion is missing. The sample has some 140,000 clones; around nine tenths are singletons. The sample was PBMCs. These receptors were obtained from a woman in her 30s in good health and CMV-seronegative. The CDR3 runs from the conserved cysteine through the conserved F or W. The D gene is left open where the match is weak. The listing skips clone size in some rows; elsewhere it reads once, few, many or a size class.

D	J	size	V	CDR3	DNA
TRBD2	TRBJ2-3	-	TRBV11-3	CASSFGLGRSDTQYF	TGTGCCAGCAGCTTTGGACTAGGGAGGTCAGATACGCAGTATTTT
-	TRBJ2-5	-	TRBV12-5	CASGPRFQETQYF	TGTGCTAGTGGTCCGAGGTTCCAAGAGACCCAGTACTTC
TRBD1	TRBJ1-5	-	TRBV2	CASRITGGYSNQPQHF	TGTGCCAGCAGGATTACAGGGGGGTATAGCAATCAGCCCCAGCATTTT
TRBD1	TRBJ1-4	-	TRBV2	CASSRQGALEKLFF	TGTGCCAGCAGCCGTCAGGGGGCGCTTGAAAAACTGTTTTTT
-	TRBJ2-2	-	TRBV27	CASSPLTGNTGELFF	TGTGCCAGCAGTCCACTAACAGGGAACACCGGGGAGCTGTTTTTT
-	TRBJ2-7	-	TRBV5-1	CASSLELAFRSDEQYF	TGCGCCAGCAGCTTGGAACTAGCTTTTCGGTCGGACGAGCAGTACTTC
-	TRBJ2-7	-	TRBV25-1	CASSHYRVDEQYF	TGTGCCAGCAGTCATTACAGGGTTGACGAGCAGTACTTC
TRBD1	TRBJ2-7	-	TRBV28	CASSSGQRSEQYF	TGTGCCAGCAGCTCGGGACAGCGATCCGAGCAGTACTTC
TRBD2	TRBJ2-5	-	TRBV5-4	CASSLWLAGGYQETQYF	TGTGCCAGCAGCTTGTGGCTAGCGGGGGGGTACCAAGAGACCCAGTACTTC
-	TRBJ1-2	-	TRBV19	CASSIEKGMFGYTF	TGTGCCAGTAGTATAGAGAAGGGGATGTTTGGCTACACCTTC
TRBD2	TRBJ2-1	once	TRBV7-9	CASSVLVWGREGPYNEQFF	TGTGCCAGCAGCGTTTTGGTGTGGGGGCGGGAGGGCCCCTACAATGAGCAGTTCTTC
TRBD2	TRBJ2-4	-	TRBV6-6	CATLGGGLTKNIQYF	TGTGCCACACTTGGGGGGGGATTGACCAAAAACATTCAGTACTTC
TRBD2	TRBJ2-1	-	TRBV7-9	CASSTSTSGGENEQFF	TGTGCCAGCAGCACCTCGACTAGCGGAGGCGAGAATGAGCAGTTCTTC
-	TRBJ2-7	-	TRBV27	CVGQTYYEQYF	TGTGTCGGACAGACATACTACGAGCAGTACTTC
TRBD1	TRBJ1-5	-	TRBV7-2	CASSLSGGGQPQHF	TGTGCCAGCAGCTTATCAGGGGGCGGTCAGCCCCAGCATTTT
TRBD2	TRBJ2-7	-	TRBV19	CASSTPGGEQYF	TGTGCCAGTAGTACCCCGGGGGGCGAGCAGTACTTC